This section outlines one T cell receptor (beta chain) sequence together with its context. CDR3 length: 11 residues. CDR1 is SQVTM and CDR2 is ANQGSEA in the germline V gene. V was shortened by 6 bases and J by 2 bases, with 8 bases between the two germline ends. This entry comes from a study of response to subunit inactivated influenza vaccine. TCRdb re-called the RT-PCR reads through MiXCR, storing one row per CDR3 protein. The table shows roughly 170,000 distinct CDR3 sequences, with approximately 9.2% occurring only once. This sequence joins TRBV29-1 and TRBJ2-7; D possibly corresponds to TRBD2 (5 bases). The sequence came from a man aged 45-65 years who received an inactivated influenza vaccine. The sample in question was non-naive T cells sorted from PBMCs, obtained on the day of vaccination. The chain's CDR3 is CSVEETYEQYF. In nucleotides, the CDR3 is TGCAGCGTGGAGGAGACCTACGAGCAGTACTTC.